The 17 T cell receptor beta chains reported below all come from one sample, sequenced in a study of OX40 agonist ivuxolimab in advanced cancers. Library creation used the immunoSEQ multiplex PCR assay. The table was pulled from immuneACCESS by TCRdb, which kept in-frame rearrangements only. Such tables lose some clones; where checked, under half of the loss comes from unresolved V genes, and the rest has no known cause. The sample data list approximately 66,000 clones, and about 88% of these were observed just once. Roughly 1.3% of the sample lies in the top ten. Sample: CD4+ or CD8+ T cells sorted from blood, taken in a trial of the OX40 agonist ivuxolimab. The source is an adult with an advanced solid tumor such as melanoma, head and neck, liver or kidney cancer.

The chain combines TRBV7-9 with TRBJ1-2; no definite D call. Between the trimmed V and J ends, which lost 5 bases and 4 bases, there was a span of 8 bases. Germline CDR1 and CDR2: SEHNR and FQNEAQ (reference sequence). This CDR3 is built from 12 residues. The CDR3 DNA reads as TGTGCCAGCAGCACGGATACCTATGGCTACACCTTC. Translation gives CASSTDTYGYTF.

This clone was counted a few times. Written as DNA, the CDR3 is TGCGCCAGCAGTGAGTCACGGTCAACCGGGGCGACCATATATTTT. This sequence encodes CASSESRSTGATIYF. The chain uses TRBV10-1 and TRBJ1-3, with D tentatively TRBD1 (5 bases). This CDR3 is 15 amino acids long. Trimming cost V 0 bases and J 10 bases, with 16 bases left between them. Germline assignment: CDR1 WNHNN and CDR2 SYGVQD (reference sequence).

The V and J genes are TRBV6-5 and TRBJ1-1, with TRBD1 identical over 11 bases. The CDR3 length is 14 residues. The junction had 3 bases not matched to a gene; V was cut back by 6 bases and J by 3 bases. CDR1 and CDR2 (germline): MNHEY, SVGAGI. DNA of the CDR3: TGTGCCAGCAGATTGGACAGGGGGCACACTGAAGCTTTCTTT. This gives the protein CASRLDRGHTEAFF.

Of note for this clone: The junction departs from germline at one end; a sequencing error may be responsible. This chain connects TRBV9 to TRBJ2-7; the D gene is possibly TRBD2 (6 bases). This CDR3 comprises 13 residues. From germline, CDR1 is SGDLS and CDR2 YYNGEE. This CDR3 is CASSRTPSAEKYF. DNA for the CDR3: TGTGCCAGCAGCCGTACTCCTAGCGCCGAGAAGTACTTC.

The chain recombines TRBV28 with TRBJ2-1; 11 positions match TRBD2. The germline V gene has CDR1 MDHEN and CDR2 SYDVKM. CDR3 length: 14 residues. V lost 5 bases to trimming and J lost 7 bases; unmatched junction nucleotides: 4. The CDR3 DNA reads TGTGCCAGCAGTGTAGCGGGGGGGCTTAATGAGCAGTTCTTC. It encodes CASSVAGGLNEQFF.

This sequence joins TRBV29-1 and TRBJ1-2, with 7 bases fitting TRBD1. The ends lost 3 bases at V and 2 bases at J; junction bases unmatched: 3. Germline CDR1 and CDR2: SQVTM and ANQGSEA. There are 13 residues in the CDR3. CDR3 coding DNA: TGCAGCGTTGAGGACAGGTTGAACTATGGCTACACCTTC. Protein: CSVEDRLNYGYTF. Variable domain in full (rest from reference TRBV29-1 and TRBJ1-2): SAVISQKPSRDICQRGTSLTIQCQVDSQVTMMFWYRQQPGQSLTLIATANQGSEATYESGFVIDKFPISRPNLTFSTLTVSNMSPEDSSIYLCSVEDRLNYGYTFGSGTRLTVV.

V gene TRBV15 combines with J gene TRBJ2-3, with D tentatively TRBD1 or TRBD2 (5 bases each). The V end was cut by 3 bases, the J end by 1 base, with 8 bases between. Germline-derived CDR1 and CDR2 are LNHNV and YYDKDF (reference sequence). This CDR3 comprises 14 residues. CDR3 sequence (DNA): TGTGCCACCAGCAGTGGGGGACGCACAGATACGCAGTATTTT. The encoded protein is CATSSGGRTDTQYF.

The chain employs TRBV7-8 and TRBJ1-2; maybe TRBD1 (5 bases). V lost 5 bases, J lost 7 bases, and 17 bases lay in between. Germline V gene lookup returns CDR1 SGHVS and CDR2 FQNEAQ. This CDR3 is built from 14 residues. Here the CDR3 DNA reads TGTGCCAGCAGCCCAGCCAGGGCCCTCGGTGGCTACACCTTC. Translated: CASSPARALGGYTF.

The chain links TRBV6-5 to TRBJ1-5, with TRBD1 matching 7 bases. This CDR3 region has 16 residues. CDR1 is MNHEY, CDR2 SVGAGI, per germline. Trimming removed 6 bases from V and 6 bases from J; junction bases left unmatched: 14. DNA of the CDR3: TGTGCCAGCAGATACCGGACCGACAGGGTTGCTCAGCCCCAGCATTTT. Translated, it gives CASRYRTDRVAQPQHF.

The chain recombines TRBV7-9 with TRBJ1-1; D not resolved. This CDR3 has 13 residues. V shed 3 bases and J shed 6 bases, with 11 bases lying between them. Germline V gene lookup returns CDR1 SEHNR and CDR2 FQNEAQ (reference sequence). Here the CDR3 reads CASSLVGRSEAFF. In nucleotides, the CDR3 is TGTGCCAGCAGCTTGGTGGGAAGGTCTGAAGCTTTCTTT.

The rearrangement uses TRBV27 and TRBJ2-6, with D possibly TRBD2 on 6 matching bases. The CDR3 length is 19 residues. Germline loops: CDR1 MNHEY, CDR2 SMNVEV (reference sequence). Deletions cut 3 bases from V and 1 base from J, with 19 bases between. CDR3 amino acids: CASSLGGSSLWSGANVLTF. CDR3 coding DNA: TGTGCCAGCAGTTTGGGAGGCAGCTCCCTTTGGTCTGGGGCCAACGTCCTGACTTTC. The whole variable domain, remainder taken from reference TRBV27 and TRBJ2-6, is EAQVTQNPRYLITVTGKKLTVTCSQNMNHEYMSWYRQDPGLGLRQIYYSMNVEVTDKGDVPEGYKVSRKEKRNFPLILESPSPNQTSLYFCASSLGGSSLWSGANVLTFGAGSRLTVL.

The chain is built from TRBV5-1 and TRBJ2-5, with a tentative D call TRBD1 (6 bases). V was shortened by 2 bases and J by 5 bases, with 13 bases between the two germline ends. CDR1 and CDR2 from the germline V gene are SGHRS and YFSETQ. This CDR3 region has 14 residues. The DNA for the CDR3 is TGCGCCAGCAGCTTAAACAGGGTTGGTGAGACCCAGTACTTC. Translating it yields CASSLNRVGETQYF.

The chain uses TRBV6-1 and TRBJ1-2; 11 bases fit TRBD1. V dropped 5 bases and J dropped 7; count of bases not matched to a gene: 9. The CDR3 spans 15 residues. Looked up from germline, CDR1 is MNHNS and CDR2 is SASEGT. In nucleotides, the CDR3 is TGTGCCAGCAGTCGACCGGACAGGGGGCGAAGTGGCTACACCTTC. This sequence encodes CASSRPDRGRSGYTF.

The V gene is TRBV9, the J gene TRBJ2-2; D might be TRBD2 (6 bases). Germline V gene sequence: CDR1 SGDLS, CDR2 YYNGEE. CDR3 length equals 14 residues. Trimming removed 7 bases from V and 5 bases from J, with 15 bases in between. The CDR3 protein is CASLPGLRTGELFF. The CDR3 region has the DNA TGTGCCAGCCTCCCGGGACTCCGAACCGGGGAGCTGTTTTTT. Full variable domain (remainder filled in from reference TRBV9 and TRBJ2-2): DSGVTQTPKHLITATGQRVTLRCSPRSGDLSVYWYQQSLDQGLQFLIQYYNGEERAKGNILERFSAQQFPDLHSELNLSSLELGDSALYFCASLPGLRTGELFFGEGSRLTVL.

This clone turned up a few times. J is TRBJ1-6 and V is TRBV19, with 9 positions matching TRBD1. The CDR3 totals 15 residues. In germline, CDR1 is LNHDA, CDR2 SQIVND (reference sequence). Trimming took 3 bases from V and 10 from J; bases not matched to a gene: 7. The CDR3 loop is CASSIAGQGASPLHF. CDR3 nucleotides: TGTGCCAGTAGTATTGCGGGACAGGGAGCCTCACCCCTCCACTTT.

J is TRBJ2-1 and V is TRBV5-1; TRBD1 is a possible D gene (6 bases). The CDR3 covers 15 residues. The V and J ends lost 5 bases and 8 bases respectively, with 20 bases between them. Germline CDR1 reads SGHRS; CDR2 reads YFSETQ. CDR3 sequence (DNA): TGCGCCAGCAGTCATCAGGGGCCCCCTCTGGATGAGCAGTTCTTC. Its translation: CASSHQGPPLDEQFF.

This clone was observed a single time. This CDR3 is CASNPGLNYGYTF. The CDR3 DNA reads as TGTGCCAGCAATCCAGGATTGAACTATGGCTACACCTTC. J is TRBJ1-2 and V is TRBV6-1; D gene unclear. Trimming cost V 7 bases and J 2 bases, with 11 bases left between them. This CDR3 has 13 residues. Germline V gives CDR1 MNHNS, CDR2 SASEGT.